This entry lists 9 T cell receptor beta chains sequenced from one sample in a study of T cell repertoires in cytomegalovirus infection (dated by TCRdb to the late 2010s). The label giving this sample's treatment or condition can be read as: in vitro stimulation with specific CMV peptide epitopes to enrich CMV-specific T cells. For these receptors, no antigen is known. The data were produced on an Illumina HiSeq 1500. TCRdb itself trimmed the public reads at Q25 with fastp, ran MiXCR and retained productive beta chains. Duplicate CDR3 protein sequences are folded into a single record with the most common DNA and genes. The sample includes some 920,000 distinct CDR3 sequences, with approximately 31% observed a single time. The ten biggest clones cover over 13% of the sample. The input for sequencing was cultured CD8+ T cells from PBMCs, taken from culture after CMV antigen stimulation. Source of these receptors: a human donor in good health (CMV status not recorded). Some clones in this sample may be carry-over from other donors' samples.

This clonotype was observed once. The chain carries TRBV6-6 and TRBJ2-3; D is unresolved. With 6 bases removed from V and 0 bases from J, the gap between germline ends came to 19 bases. This CDR3 spans 17 amino acids. Germline CDR1 MNHNY, CDR2 SVGAGI (reference sequence). The CDR3 nucleotides are TGTGCCAGCAGGGCCTTCGGCAGTCCTTTGAGCACAGATACGCAGTATTTT. Translated, it gives CASRAFGSPLSTDTQYF.

This chain joins TRBV7-9 and TRBJ1-5; unclear D gene. The CDR3 has 14 amino acids. With 5 bases removed from V and 3 bases from J, the gap between germline ends came to 11 bases. Germline V gene sequence: CDR1 SEHNR, CDR2 FQNEAQ (reference sequence). CDR3 DNA sequence: TGTGCCAGCAGCCACCCGGGTTCCAATCAGCCCCAGCATTTT. As protein: CASSHPGSNQPQHF.

Many counts were recorded for this clonotype. The chain is built from TRBV7-8 and TRBJ1-1, with 9 bases that match TRBD1. The length of the CDR3 is 13 residues. Germline-derived CDR1 and CDR2 are SGHVS and FQNEAQ. The trim removed 5 bases at V and 8 bases at J, leaving 6 bases unmatched. CDR3 DNA: TGTGCCAGCAGCCCATCCGGGACAGGGGAAGCTTTCTTT. Its translation: CASSPSGTGEAFF.

This clonotype turned up a few times. The V and J genes are TRBV27 and TRBJ1-1, with TRBD1 identical over 8 bases. With V trimmed by 1 base and J by 3 bases, 7 bases remained unmatched. This CDR3 region has 16 residues. Germline CDR1 is MNHEY and CDR2 is SMNVEV (reference sequence). CDR3 in DNA: TGTGCCAGCAGTTTATGGACAGGGCTGGTGGACACTGAAGCTTTCTTT. Residues: CASSLWTGLVDTEAFF.

This clonotype was counted at least ten times. This chain connects TRBV6-2 or TRBV6-3 to TRBJ2-1; 9 nucleotides agree with TRBD2. CDR3 length: 17 residues. Germline loops: CDR1 MNHEY, CDR2 SVGEGT. Germline trimming cut 2 bases from V and 5 bases from J; bases unmatched to any gene: 10. The chain's CDR3 is CASSYDSGTSYNNEQFF. CDR3 DNA: TGTGCCAGCAGTTACGACTCCGGGACTAGCTACAACAATGAGCAGTTCTTC.

The CDR3 DNA sequence: TGTGCCAGCAGTTACTCGAGAGCGCGGGAGGTGGACTATGGCTACACCTTC. It encodes CASSYSRAREVDYGYTF. The V and J genes are TRBV6-2 or TRBV6-3 and TRBJ1-2; D gene uncertain. The germline V and J ends were trimmed by 0 bases and 3 bases, with 17 bases remaining between them. Germline CDR1 reads MNHEY; CDR2 reads SVGEGT. The CDR3 runs to 17 residues.

The genes are TRBV5-1 and TRBJ2-7; the D gene is possibly TRBD2 (6 bases). The length of the CDR3 is 19 residues. Germline loops: CDR1 SGHRS, CDR2 YFSETQ. V was pared by 5 bases and J by 2 bases, with 29 bases between. In DNA form, the CDR3 reads TGCGCCAGCAGGGAAACACCCGGGACTTCGTCCCCAACAACCTACGAGCAGTACGTC. This translates into CASRETPGTSSPTTYEQYV.

There are a few counts of this clonotype. The CDR3 sequence is CASSQVTGAASYEQYF. As DNA, the CDR3 is TGCGCCAGCAGCCAGGTGACAGGGGCTGCCTCCTACGAGCAGTACTTC. The chain is built from TRBV4-1 and TRBJ2-7; 8 bases map to TRBD1. This CDR3 spans 16 amino acids. J lost 0 bases, V lost 3 bases, and 7 bases had no gene match. Germline V CDR1 and CDR2: MGHRA, YSYEKL.

The table lists this clonotype with many counts. The V and J genes are TRBV7-8 and TRBJ2-5; D possibly uses TRBD1 or TRBD2 (5 bases each). V shed 1 base and J shed 2 bases, with 11 bases lying between them. This CDR3 contains 15 residues. The V gene's germline CDR1 is SGHVS and CDR2 FQNEAQ. CDR3 coding DNA: TGTGCCAGCAGCTTAGGGGACGGAACTCAAGAGACCCAGTACTTC. Its translation: CASSLGDGTQETQYF.